The 5 T cell receptor beta chains given below trace back to one sample, sequenced in a study of response to subunit inactivated influenza vaccine. TCRdb recomputed calls from the RT-PCR reads with MiXCR, one row per CDR3 protein. The sample lists 550,000 to 600,000 distinct CDR3 sequences; about an eighth were seen once. The sequences come from PBMCs from blood, collected on the day of vaccination. The receptors were sampled from a man aged 50 or older who received an inactivated influenza vaccine.

This clonotype occurred many times. The rearrangement joins TRBV20-1 to TRBJ2-2; D gene unclear. Germline values: CDR1 DFQATT, CDR2 SNEGSKA (reference sequence). Trimming removed 1 base from V and 4 bases from J, with 13 bases in between. The CDR3 has 15 amino acids. The CDR3 DNA reads TGCAGTGCTAGAGCGATGGGTACGAGCACCGGGGAGCTGTTTTTT. Translation: CSARAMGTSTGELFF.

The rearrangement uses TRBV4-3 and TRBJ2-1; 8 nucleotides line up with TRBD1. Trimming at V came to 3 bases and at J to 4 bases, leaving 5 bases not matched to a gene. Germline loops: CDR1 LGHNA, CDR2 YSLEER. CDR3 length: 15 residues. CDR3 in DNA: TGCGCCAGCAGCCAGGCAGGGGGCAGATACAATGAGCAGTTCTTC. It encodes CASSQAGGRYNEQFF.

This clonotype came up many times. V usage is TRBV10-3 and J usage is TRBJ2-2; either TRBD1 or TRBD2 may fit D (5 bases each). The V gene lost 6 bases and the J gene lost 2 bases, with 13 bases spanning the gap. Germline V lookup: CDR1 ENHRY, CDR2 SYGVKD. This CDR3 comprises 15 residues. Here the CDR3 DNA reads TGTGCCATCAGCCCGGGACCGCGAAACACCGGGGAGCTGTTTTTT. Translating gives CAISPGPRNTGELFF.

The V gene is TRBV20-1, the J gene TRBJ1-1; TRBD1 is a possible D gene (5 bases). The CDR3 is made up of 14 amino acids. CDR1 is DFQATT and CDR2 is SNEGSKA in the germline V gene (reference sequence). V was cut by 3 bases and J by 4 bases, with 15 bases left in between. The CDR3 region has the DNA TGCAGTGCTAGCTCTTATTCCAGGGTCACTGAAGCTTTCTTT. This sequence encodes CSASSYSRVTEAFF.

This clonotype appeared a few times. The J gene is TRBJ2-1, the V gene TRBV15; TRBD2 matches at 12 bases. Germline V gene data show CDR1 as LNHNV and CDR2 as YYDKDF (reference sequence). This CDR3 region has 15 residues. Trimming cost V 7 bases and J 3 bases; bases outside gene matches: 4. The CDR3 loop reads CATTTSGRHYNEQFF. For the CDR3, the DNA is TGTGCCACCACTACTAGCGGGAGGCACTACAATGAGCAGTTCTTC.